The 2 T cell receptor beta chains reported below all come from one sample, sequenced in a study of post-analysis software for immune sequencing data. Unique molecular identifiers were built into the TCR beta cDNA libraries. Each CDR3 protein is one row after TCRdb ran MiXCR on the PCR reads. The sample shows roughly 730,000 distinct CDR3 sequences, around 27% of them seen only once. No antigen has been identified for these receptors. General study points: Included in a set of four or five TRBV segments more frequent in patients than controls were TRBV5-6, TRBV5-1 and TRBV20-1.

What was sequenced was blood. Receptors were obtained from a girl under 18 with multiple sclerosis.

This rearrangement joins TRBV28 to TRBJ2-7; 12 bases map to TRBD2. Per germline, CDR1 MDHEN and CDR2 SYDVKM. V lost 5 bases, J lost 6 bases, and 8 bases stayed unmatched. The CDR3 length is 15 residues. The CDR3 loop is CASSHDGLAGLEQYF. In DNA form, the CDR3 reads TGTGCCAGCAGTCACGACGGACTAGCGGGGCTCGAGCAGTACTTC.

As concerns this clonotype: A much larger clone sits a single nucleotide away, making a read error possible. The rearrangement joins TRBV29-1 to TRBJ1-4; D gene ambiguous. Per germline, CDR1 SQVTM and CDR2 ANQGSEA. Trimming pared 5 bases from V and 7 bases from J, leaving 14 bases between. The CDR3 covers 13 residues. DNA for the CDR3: TGCAGCGTTTTTGCGTCGGGGTGTGAAAAACTGTTTTTT. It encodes CSVFASGCEKLFF.